The 26 T cell receptor beta chains in this list originate from one sample, sequenced in a study of cytomegalovirus exposure and HLA in healthy donors. PCR primers comprised 60 Vbeta and 13 Jbeta primers. This table comes from immunoSEQ multiplex PCR, and its TCRdb copy is limited to in-frame clones, with some not included. The repertoire holds about 170,000 clones, with roughly 60% as singletons. Sequences were obtained from PBMCs. The receptors derive from a man aged 35-49 years in good health and CMV-seronegative.

The chain carries TRBV5-6 and TRBJ2-7, with 12 bases aligning to TRBD1. The CDR3 is made up of 15 amino acids. V dropped 4 bases and J dropped 3; count of bases not matched to a gene: 5. Germline CDR1 reads SGHDT; CDR2 reads YYEEEE. CDR3 nucleotide sequence: TGTGCCAGCAGCCGCGGGGACAGGGGGCTCTACGAGCAGTACTTC. It is translated as CASSRGDRGLYEQYF. Supplemented by reference TRBV5-6 and TRBJ2-7, the full variable domain reads DAGVTQSPTHLIKTRGQQVTLRCSPKSGHDTVSWYQQALGQGPQFIFQYYEEEERQRGNFPDRFSGHQFPNYSSELNVNALLLGDSALYLCASSRGDRGLYEQYFGPGTRLTVT.

The chain recombines TRBV5-1 with TRBJ2-5; no reliable D call. The end of the DNA aligns better with TRBJ2-7, so the J call may be wrong. The CDR3 length is 13 residues. Germline CDR1 SGHRS, CDR2 YFSETQ. Here the CDR3 reads CASSFRPGNEQYF. DNA for the CDR3: TGCGCCAGCAGCTTCCGCCCGGGTAACGAGCAGTACTTC.

This clone was observed a handful of times. The V gene is TRBV14, the J gene TRBJ1-1; 9 bases align to TRBD1. Germline V CDR1 and CDR2: SGHDN, FVKESK. V lost 1 base to trimming and J lost 6 bases; unmatched junction nucleotides: 6. The length of the CDR3 is 15 residues. CDR3 loop: CASSQARTGGAEAFF. CDR3 DNA: TGTGCCAGCAGCCAAGCGAGAACAGGGGGCGCTGAAGCTTTCTTT.

The chain carries TRBV19 and TRBJ2-7; tentatively, D is TRBD1 (6 bases). Germline CDR1 LNHDA, CDR2 SQIVND (reference sequence). This CDR3 contains 15 residues. V shed 6 bases and J shed 0 bases, with 15 bases lying between them. CDR3 DNA sequence: TGTGCCAGTAGGTGGGAGCACAGGGCCTCCTACGAGCAGTACTTC. Translating gives CASRWEHRASYEQYF.

This chain uses TRBV28 with TRBJ2-1, with 12 bases matching TRBD2. This CDR3 is built from 14 residues. Per the germline V gene, CDR1 is MDHEN and CDR2 is SYDVKM. Unmatched junction bases numbered 8, after V lost 5 bases and J lost 12 bases. In DNA form, the CDR3 reads TGTGCCAGCAGTCCATCTAGCGGGGGGGGCCGGCAGTTCTTC. Its translation is CASSPSSGGGRQFF. Complete variable domain (other parts from reference TRBV28 and TRBJ2-1): DVKVTQSSRYLVKRTGEKVFLECVQDMDHENMFWYRQDPGLGLRLIYFSYDVKMKEKGDIPEGYSVSREKKERFSLILESASTNQTSMYLCASSPSSGGGRQFFGPGTRLTVL.

This clone was detected once. This rearrangement joins TRBV18 to TRBJ2-7, with TRBD2 as a possible D gene (5 bases). Germline V gives CDR1 KGHSH, CDR2 LQKENI. Trimming pared 4 bases from V and 2 bases from J, leaving 12 bases between. The CDR3 extends over 14 amino acids. DNA of the CDR3: TGTGCCAGCTCACGGCCCGGGGTCGCCTACGAGCAGTACTTC. Residues: CASSRPGVAYEQYF.

The DNA of the CDR3 is TGCGCCAGCAGCTTAGCGACTAGCGGGATAACTAATGAGCAGTTCTTC. This sequence encodes CASSLATSGITNEQFF. The V and J genes are TRBV5-1 and TRBJ2-1; 11 bases are shared with TRBD2. The ends lost 2 bases at V and 7 bases at J; junction bases unmatched: 8. Germline lookup yields CDR1 SGHRS and CDR2 YFSETQ. The CDR3 loop spans 16 amino acids.

This chain uses TRBV7-3 with TRBJ1-6; D is perhaps TRBD1 (5 bases). Germline CDR1 SGHTA, CDR2 FQGTGA. The CDR3 has 14 residues. Deletions cut 0 bases from V and 8 bases from J, with 8 bases between. The CDR3 sequence: CASSLTGADSPLHF. In DNA, the CDR3 is TGTGCCAGCAGCTTAACAGGGGCCGATTCACCCCTCCACTTT.

The chain is built from TRBV6-5 and TRBJ1-1; maybe TRBD1 (6 bases). Germline-derived CDR1 and CDR2 are MNHEY and SVGAGI. The CDR3 runs 13 residues. V was cut by 5 bases and J by 1 base, with 8 bases left in between. DNA of the CDR3: TGTGCCAGCAGTCCACAGGGGAACACTGAAGCTTTCTTT. Translation gives CASSPQGNTEAFF.

In its sample, this clone was seen a few times. The CDR3 here is CASSPPLSQNTEAFF. CDR3 coding DNA: TGTGCCAGCTCACCACCGCTATCCCAGAACACTGAAGCTTTCTTT. This chain joins TRBV18 and TRBJ1-1; D is uncertain. The CDR3 totals 15 residues. Germline V gene sequence: CDR1 KGHSH, CDR2 LQKENI. The V gene lost 0 bases and the J gene lost 1 base, with 9 bases spanning the gap.

This chain links TRBV4-2 with TRBJ2-7; 9 nucleotides align to TRBD2. The CDR3 has 15 residues. Germline V gene data show CDR1 as LGHNA and CDR2 as YNFKEQ. V shed 0 bases and J 0 bases; nucleotides not matched to a gene: 0. The CDR3 region has the DNA TGTGCCAGCAGCCAAGAGACTAGCGGCTCCTACGAGCAGTACTTC. Translated: CASSQETSGSYEQYF.

V is TRBV21-1 and J is TRBJ2-5; the table's D call, TRBD2, has no DNA check behind it. TRBV21-1 is termed a pseudogene. CDR3 length: 16 residues. CDR3 residues: CASSKRGAGIPETQYF. CDR3 nucleotide sequence: TGTGCCAGCAGCAAACGGGGGGCGGGGATTCCCGAGACCCAGTACTTC.

On this clone: This CDR3 is also generated by other DNA sequences in the sample. This chain links TRBV4-1 with TRBJ2-3, with 7 bases fitting TRBD2. Germline CDR1 MGHRA, CDR2 YSYEKL. The CDR3 covers 16 residues. V lost 0 bases to trimming and J lost 0 bases; unmatched junction nucleotides: 3. CDR3 sequence (DNA): TGCGCCAGCAGCCAAGAGCTAGCGGTTAGCACAGATACGCAGTATTTT. Translating gives CASSQELAVSTDTQYF.

The chain recombines TRBV6-5 with TRBJ2-3, with 9 positions matching TRBD2. Germline CDR1 reads MNHEY; CDR2 reads SVGAGI. This CDR3 contains 16 residues. J gave up 4 bases and V 0 bases, and 5 bases lay outside the gene matches. CDR3 region: CASSYSGAGGPDTQYF. CDR3 sequence (DNA): TGTGCCAGCAGTTACTCGGGGGCGGGGGGGCCAGATACGCAGTATTTT.

This clone has just one count. The chain recombines TRBV5-1 with TRBJ2-3, with 7 bases fitting TRBD1. Germline CDR1 and CDR2: SGHRS and YFSETQ. This CDR3 has 14 residues. With 3 bases clipped from V and 2 bases from J, the junction kept 3 bases outside the gene matches. CDR3 amino acids: CASSSGQFTDTQYF. For the CDR3, the DNA is TGCGCCAGCAGCTCGGGACAGTTCACAGATACGCAGTATTTT.

This chain uses TRBV5-1 with TRBJ2-7, with 7 bases fitting TRBD1. CDR1 is SGHRS and CDR2 is YFSETQ in the germline V gene. The CDR3 is made up of 15 amino acids. Losses at the gene ends were 2 bases for V and 0 bases for J; bases not matched to a gene: 5. CDR3 region: CASSLKDRSSYEQYF. The CDR3 DNA sequence: TGCGCCAGCAGCTTAAAGGACAGGAGCTCCTACGAGCAGTACTTC.

The V call is TRBV2, the J call TRBJ2-5; D possibly corresponds to TRBD1 (6 bases). Germline assignment: CDR1 SNHLY and CDR2 FYNNEI. This CDR3 contains 12 residues. V gave up 10 bases and J gave up 1 base, with 10 bases separating them. The CDR3 DNA sequence: TGTGCCACCTCCAGGGGCCAAGAGACCCAGTACTTC. Protein: CATSRGQETQYF.

The chain carries TRBV11-2 and TRBJ2-7, with 9 bases matching TRBD1. CDR3 length equals 16 residues. The germline CDR1 and CDR2 sequences are SGHAT and FQNNGV. The V gene end was trimmed by 4 bases and the J gene end by 3 bases; junction bases not matched to a gene: 10. CDR3 sequence (DNA): TGTGCCAGCAGCTCAGTCCGGGACAGGGTCATCTACGAGCAGTACTTC. It yields the protein CASSSVRDRVIYEQYF.

V usage is TRBV6-1 and J usage is TRBJ2-3; 8 nucleotides agree with TRBD2. The J segment lost 3 bases and the V segment lost 11 bases, leaving 4 bases of the junction unmatched. The CDR3 sequence is 12 residues long. Germline loops: CDR1 MNHNS, CDR2 SASEGT. The CDR3 DNA sequence: TGTGCCGGAGCGGGAGTGACAGATACGCAGTATTTT. Translated, it gives CAGAGVTDTQYF.

This clone has just one count. This rearrangement joins TRBV5-1 to TRBJ2-2, with 10 bases aligning to TRBD1. The ends lost 3 bases at V and 3 bases at J; junction bases unmatched: 8. CDR3 length: 17 residues. Germline V gene data show CDR1 as SGHRS and CDR2 as YFSETQ. The CDR3 is CASSYLTGGADTGELFF. In nucleotides, the CDR3 is TGCGCCAGCAGCTACTTGACAGGGGGCGCGGACACCGGGGAGCTGTTTTTT.

The J gene is TRBJ2-5, the V gene TRBV25-1; D gene ambiguous. Trimming removed 7 bases at V and 0 bases at J, with 3 bases between. The germline CDR1 and CDR2 sequences are MGHDK and SYGVNS. The CDR3 has 11 amino acids. CDR3 region: CASTYQETQYF. CDR3 coding DNA: TGTGCCAGCACATACCAAGAGACCCAGTACTTC.

This clone was seen a few times. At one end, the junction sequence differs from germline, possibly due to a read error. J is TRBJ2-1 and V is TRBV6-5; maybe TRBD1 (5 bases). The CDR3 covers 13 residues. The germline gives CDR1 MNHEY, CDR2 SVGAGI. The CDR3 DNA reads TGTGCCATCAGTGGGGCCGATGGGAATGAGCAGTTCTTC. It yields the protein CAISGADGNEQFF.

The sample holds a few counts of this clone. The gene calls are TRBV5-1 and TRBJ2-7; D perhaps matches TRBD2 (5 bases). Germline assignment: CDR1 SGHRS and CDR2 YFSETQ. With 0 bases removed from V and 2 bases from J, the gap between germline ends came to 18 bases. CDR3 size: 17 residues. CDR3 amino acids: CASSLDLSAGSTYEQYF. The CDR3 bases are TGCGCCAGCAGCTTGGACCTCTCCGCGGGTTCCACCTACGAGCAGTACTTC.

The CDR3 protein is CASSEGRTMGYTF. The CDR3 nucleotides read TGTGCCAGCAGTGAGGGGCGGACTATGGGCTACACCTTC. This chain connects TRBV2 to TRBJ1-2; D is perhaps TRBD1 (5 bases). Trimming stripped 3 bases from V and 8 bases from J, with 13 bases between. The germline V gene encodes CDR1 SNHLY and CDR2 FYNNEI. CDR3 size: 13 residues.

The rearrangement links TRBV6-1 to TRBJ1-3; D unclear. In germline, CDR1 is MNHNS, CDR2 SASEGT. V was trimmed by 7 bases and J by 9 bases, leaving 16 bases between them. This CDR3 has 13 residues. The CDR3, as DNA: TGTGCCAGCAATTCCAACGCGGGGAGCACCATATATTTT. Residues: CASNSNAGSTIYF.

The chain is built from TRBV2 and TRBJ1-6, with 7 bases fitting TRBD1. Looked up from germline, CDR1 is SNHLY and CDR2 is FYNNEI. J gave up 7 bases and V 6 bases, and 6 bases lay outside the gene matches. CDR3 length equals 14 residues. CDR3 DNA sequence: TGTGCCAGCAGCCCGGGACAGCTAAATTCACCCCTCCACTTT. Translated, it gives CASSPGQLNSPLHF.